This T cell receptor beta chain emerged from a study of T cells in Graves' hyperthyroidism and ophthalmopathy. For the study at large: Pretreatment peripheral blood was obtained at initial diagnosis.

Template material for amplifying TCR beta CDR3 regions consisted of RNA transcripts. First-round RT-PCR with HTBI primers amplified the TCR CDR3 region. TCRdb redid the calling of the multiplex PCR reads with MiXCR, one entry per CDR3 protein. The sample yields 500,000 to 650,000 distinct CDR3 sequences, just under 20% seen once. On the basis of clinical symptoms, serum thyroxine and TRAb, thyroid ultrasound and orbital computed tomography, diagnoses were made. Germline V gene data show CDR1 as SNHLY and CDR2 as FYNNEI. CDR3 size: 12 residues. The V and J ends lost 8 bases and 1 base, in that order; junction bases with no gene match: 2.

The specimen was blood. This receptor was taken from a man aged 35 to 55 with Graves' ophthalmopathy. V usage is TRBV2 and J usage is TRBJ2-7, with TRBD2 matching over 7 bases. The CDR3 loop is CASGGVSYEQYF. The DNA for the CDR3 is TGTGCCAGCGGGGGGGTGTCCTACGAGCAGTACTTC.